This TCR beta chain was identified in a study of siplizumab effects on memory and regulatory T cells. Study results and caveats: Both greater diversity than memory cells and a major contribution to the alloresponse seemed to characterize naive T cells. Among alloreactive clones, only a minor fraction mapped to unstimulated subsets. Proof of suppressive function in proliferating Tregs from siplizumab cultures was not established.

To note about this clone: As yet, its antigen is unknown.

Assaying covered about 99,000 TCR templates per sample. Repertoires were generated with immunoSEQ multiplex PCR, while TCRdb's copy carries only in-frame clones and drops some. This table holds some 88,000 clones, 85% to 90% found once. The CDR3 has 14 residues. Trimming took off 1 base at V and 5 bases at J, with 11 bases between the two ends. Germline loops: CDR1 LNHDA, CDR2 SQIVND (reference sequence). Sequenced input: CD4+ T cells sorted from blood. This TCR was recovered from a human donor in good health. The chain employs TRBV19 and TRBJ1-2; D ambiguous. The CDR3 loop reads CASSIGALDYGYTF. As DNA, the CDR3 is TGTGCCAGTAGTATAGGAGCCCTCGATTATGGCTACACCTTC.